One sample yielded the 12 T cell receptor beta chains listed below, sequenced in a study of blood T cells in healthy people across ages. PCR was performed a second time for about 6 to 11 cycles using a sample-barcoded 5' primer and a J-beta primer mix. TCRdb re-analysed the 5' RACE reads in MiXCR, keeping a single row per CDR3 protein. The table has about 1.8 million distinct CDR3 sequences, about 50% seen once. Sequenced: blood. The receptors stem from a woman aged 40 to 50 in good health.

This rearrangement joins TRBV20-1 to TRBJ2-5; possibly TRBD1 for D (5 bases). The CDR3 extends over 13 amino acids. The V gene's germline CDR1 is DFQATT and CDR2 SNEGSKA (reference sequence). V was pared by 6 bases and J by 1 base, with 12 bases between. The CDR3 DNA reads TGCAGTGCCGGAACAGGATTCCAAGAGACCCAGTACTTC. The encoded protein is CSAGTGFQETQYF.

The gene calls are TRBV24-1 and TRBJ2-3; 11 positions agree with TRBD1. Unmatched junction bases numbered 4, after V lost 7 bases and J lost 5 bases. This CDR3 spans 14 amino acids. Germline loops: CDR1 KGHDR, CDR2 SFDVKD. This chain's CDR3 is CATRGTGGKDTQYF. CDR3 bases: TGTGCCACCAGGGGGACAGGGGGTAAAGATACGCAGTATTTT.

The chain recombines TRBV4-2 with TRBJ2-5, with D uncertain. V was trimmed by 1 base and J by 5 bases, leaving 11 bases between them. CDR1 LGHNA and CDR2 YNFKEQ come from the germline V gene. The CDR3 runs 14 residues. This CDR3 is CASSQVQGVETQYF. The CDR3 DNA is TGTGCCAGCAGCCAAGTTCAAGGCGTGGAGACCCAGTACTTC.

This clonotype was observed a few times. This sequence joins TRBV25-1 and TRBJ2-5; TRBD1 agrees at 7 bases. This CDR3 is built from 14 residues. CDR1 and CDR2 (germline): MGHDK, SYGVNS. Germline trimming cut 6 bases from V and 5 bases from J; bases unmatched to any gene: 9. CDR3: CASSVLGGWETQYF. CDR3 DNA sequence: TGTGCCAGCAGCGTCCTAGGGGGCTGGGAGACCCAGTACTTC. The entire variable domain, with the rest obtained from reference TRBV25-1 and TRBJ2-5, is as follows: EADIYQTPRYLVIGTGKKITLECSQTMGHDKMYWYQQDPGMELHLIHYSYGVNSTEKGDLSSESTVSRIRTEHFPLTLESARPSHTSQYLCASSVLGGWETQYFGPGTRLLVL.

This clonotype showed up just once. The gene calls are TRBV4-3 and TRBJ2-1; D may correspond to TRBD1 or TRBD2 (5 bases each). CDR3 size: 19 residues. Between the trimmed V and J ends, which lost 1 base and 0 bases, there was a span of 19 bases. Germline V gives CDR1 LGHNA, CDR2 YSLEER. Written as DNA, the CDR3 is TGCGCCAGCAGCCAAGGACTACAGGCGATGCGAGCCTCCTACAATGAGCAGTTCTTC. The encoded protein is CASSQGLQAMRASYNEQFF.

This clonotype was seen many times. J is TRBJ2-7 and V is TRBV11-2; TRBD2 is a possible D gene (5 bases). The CDR3 contains 13 residues. V dropped 3 bases and J dropped 1 base, with 7 bases sitting between them. Germline CDR1 is SGHAT and CDR2 is FQNNGV. The CDR3, as DNA: TGTGCCAGCAGCTTGAGGGAATCCTACGAGCAGTACTTC. Translation gives CASSLRESYEQYF.

This chain links TRBV13 with TRBJ2-3, with D tentatively TRBD2 (6 bases). Trimming removed 1 base from V and 2 bases from J, with 16 bases in between. This CDR3 is built from 17 residues. Germline CDR1 PRHDT, CDR2 FYEKMQ (reference sequence). CDR3 coding DNA: TGTGCCAGCAGCTTAGAGAATGCGGGACTCAACACAGATACGCAGTATTTT. Protein: CASSLENAGLNTDTQYF.

This clonotype has only one observation. V and J are TRBV28 and TRBJ2-3; 10 nucleotides align to TRBD2. This CDR3 has 16 residues. Germline V gene sequence: CDR1 MDHEN, CDR2 SYDVKM. Germline trimming cut 11 bases from V and 2 bases from J; bases unmatched to any gene: 13. The CDR3 DNA reads TGTGCCGGATCAACTAGCGGGGAGGCTAACACAGATACGCAGTATTTT. Amino acid sequence: CAGSTSGEANTDTQYF.

This rearrangement joins TRBV29-1 to TRBJ1-4, with D possibly matching TRBD1 (5 bases). The CDR3 runs to 13 residues. Germline CDR1 and CDR2: SQVTM and ANQGSEA. Trimming removed 6 bases at V and 3 bases at J, with 11 bases between. Here the CDR3 DNA reads TGCAGCGTCCAAGACAGCGCTAATGAAAAACTGTTTTTT. This codes for CSVQDSANEKLFF. The variable domain in full, with the rest retrieved from reference TRBV29-1 and TRBJ1-4, is SAVISQKPSRDICQRGTSLTIQCQVDSQVTMMFWYRQQPGQSLTLIATANQGSEATYESGFVIDKFPISRPNLTFSTLTVSNMSPEDSSIYLCSVQDSANEKLFFGSGTQLSVL.

The chain has TRBV20-1 and TRBJ2-4; 9 nucleotides line up with TRBD1. Germline CDR1 DFQATT, CDR2 SNEGSKA (reference sequence). The CDR3 sequence is 16 residues long. J lost 8 bases, V lost 3 bases, and 14 bases had no gene match. CDR3 region: CSASEVGGQGRDIQYF. The DNA for the CDR3 is TGCAGTGCTAGTGAGGTTGGGGGACAGGGTCGGGACATTCAGTACTTC.

This clonotype was counted a few times. The rearrangement uses TRBV7-2 and TRBJ2-5; tentative D call: TRBD2 (6 bases). Germline CDR1 reads SGHTA; CDR2 reads FQGNSA. V shed 2 bases and J shed 1 base, with 14 bases lying between them. CDR3 length: 16 residues. The CDR3, as DNA: TGTGCCAGCAGCTTAAGTAGCGCGGGAAGCCAAGAGACCCAGTACTTC. Protein product: CASSLSSAGSQETQYF. The variable domain in full, completed from reference TRBV7-2 and TRBJ2-5, reads GAGVSQSPSNKVTEKGKDVELRCDPISGHTALYWYRQSLGQGLEFLIYFQGNSAPDKSGLPSDRFSAERTGGSVSTLTIQRTQQEDSAVYLCASSLSSAGSQETQYFGPGTRLLVL.

This chain joins TRBV28 and TRBJ2-5, with D possibly being TRBD1 (5 bases). The CDR3 runs 15 residues. The germline V and J ends were trimmed by 1 base and 4 bases, with 13 bases remaining between them. Germline-derived CDR1 and CDR2 are MDHEN and SYDVKM. CDR3 bases: TGTGCCAGCAGTTTATATGGGGCGCCAGGAGAGACCCAGTACTTC. Amino acid sequence: CASSLYGAPGETQYF.